This T cell receptor (beta chain) originates from a study of T cells in Graves' hyperthyroidism and ophthalmopathy. The CDR3 is 15 amino acids. CDR1 and CDR2 (germline): SEHNR, FQNEAQ (reference sequence). V gave up 5 bases and J gave up 8 bases; unmatched junction bases: 11. This clonotype occurred many times. Researchers took RNA transcripts and amplified the TCR beta CDR3 regions from them. HTBI primers drove first-round RT-PCR of the TCR CDR3. TCRdb fed the multiplex PCR reads into MiXCR, producing one record per CDR3 protein. Among 300,000 to 450,000 distinct CDR3 sequences listed, about 14% were seen once.

This rearrangement joins TRBV7-9 to TRBJ2-1, with 8 nucleotides matching TRBD2. The TCR comes from a woman between 25 and 40 years old with Graves' ophthalmopathy. Sequences were obtained from blood. The CDR3, as DNA: TGTGCCAGCAGCCCCGGGGGGGCCGGGCCCGATGAGCAGTTCTTC. This gives the protein CASSPGGAGPDEQFF.